Listed here is a single TCR beta chain. V lost 5 bases and J 4 bases, leaving 12 bases between the germline ends. CDR1 and CDR2 from the germline V gene are LNHDA and SQIVND (reference sequence). This CDR3 contains 14 residues. This sample stems from a study of T cell changes during pregnancy in multiple sclerosis. Clones were sequenced by immunoSEQ multiplex PCR, and TCRdb holds only the in-frame ones, with some missing. The profile shows 25,000 to 30,000 clones, about 89% of them singletons. This TCR was sampled from a female donor with multiple sclerosis, enrolled in a pregnancy study. The genes are TRBV19 and TRBJ1-5, with D maybe TRBD1 (5 bases). The sample was CD8+ T cells from peripheral blood mononuclear cells, taken in the second trimester of pregnancy. CDR3: CASSWSQGNQPQHF. The CDR3, as DNA: TGTGCCAGTAGTTGGTCCCAGGGAAATCAGCCCCAGCATTTT. The full variable domain, rest sourced from reference TRBV19 and TRBJ1-5, is DGGITQSPKYLFRKEGQNVTLSCEQNLNHDAMYWYRQDPGQGLRLIYYSQIVNDFQKGDIAEGYSVSREKKESFPLTVTSAQKNPTAFYLCASSWSQGNQPQHFGDGTRLSIL.